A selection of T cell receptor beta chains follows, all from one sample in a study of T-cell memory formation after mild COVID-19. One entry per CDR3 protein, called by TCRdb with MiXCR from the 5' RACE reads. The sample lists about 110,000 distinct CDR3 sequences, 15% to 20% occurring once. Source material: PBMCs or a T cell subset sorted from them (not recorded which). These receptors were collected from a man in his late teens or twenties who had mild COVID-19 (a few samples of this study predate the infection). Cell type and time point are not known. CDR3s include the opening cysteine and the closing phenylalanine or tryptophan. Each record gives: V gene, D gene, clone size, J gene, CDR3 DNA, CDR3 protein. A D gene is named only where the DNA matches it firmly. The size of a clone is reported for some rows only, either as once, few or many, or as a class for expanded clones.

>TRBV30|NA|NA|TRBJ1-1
TGTGCCTGGAGTCACACAGGGTTTACTGAAGCTTTCTTT
CAWSHTGFTEAFF
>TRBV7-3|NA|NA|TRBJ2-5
TGTGCCAGCAGCCCATCCTCAGAGACCCAGTACTTC
CASSPSSETQYF
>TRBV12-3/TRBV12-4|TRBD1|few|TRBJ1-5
TGTGCCAGCAGTCCGGGACAGGGTTTCGATCAGCCCCAGCATTTT
CASSPGQGFDQPQHF
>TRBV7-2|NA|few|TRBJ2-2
TGTGCCAGCAGGCCCATGGGGGCCGGGGAAACCGGGGAGCTGTTTTTT
CASRPMGAGETGELFF
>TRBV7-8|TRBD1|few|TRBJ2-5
TGTGCCAGCAGCTCCCTGGACAGGGGGCTCGGGACCCAGTACTTC
CASSSLDRGLGTQYF
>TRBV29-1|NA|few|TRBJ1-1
TGCAGCGTTGAACCGGGACATGAAGCTTTCTTT
CSVEPGHEAFF
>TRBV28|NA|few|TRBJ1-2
TGTGCCAGCAGTTCTCCGAATAACAACTATGGCTACACCTTC
CASSSPNNNYGYTF
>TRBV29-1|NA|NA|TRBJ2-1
TGCAGCGTCGACAGGTGGGGAGGGGGCATCGAGAATGAGCAGTTCTTC
CSVDRWGGGIENEQFF
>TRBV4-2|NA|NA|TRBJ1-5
TGTGCCAGCAGCCAAGATGGGCAGGGCGGTCAGCCCCAGCATTTT
CASSQDGQGGQPQHF
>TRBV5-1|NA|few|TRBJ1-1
TGCGCCAGCAGCTTGTCCGCGGGAGCGACTGAAGCTTTCTTT
CASSLSAGATEAFF
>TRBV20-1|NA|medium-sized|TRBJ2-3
TGCAGTGCTAGAAGTCCAGGATTCAAGGGAGGCACAGATACGCAGTATTTT
CSARSPGFKGGTDTQYF
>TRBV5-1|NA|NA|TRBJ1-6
TGCGCCAGCAGCTCCGGGCCGGGGTTTAATTCACCCCTCCACTTT
CASSSGPGFNSPLHF
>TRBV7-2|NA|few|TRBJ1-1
TGTGCCAGCAGCCCCTGGGTCGGGCAGCTGAACACTGAAGCTTTCTTT
CASSPWVGQLNTEAFF
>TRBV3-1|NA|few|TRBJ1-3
TGTGCCAGCAGCCAAACTTCGGGGCTGTCCGGAAACACCATATATTTT
CASSQTSGLSGNTIYF
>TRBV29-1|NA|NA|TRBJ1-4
TGCAGCGTACGTAGGCTCAGTGGTGAAAAACTGTTTTTT
CSVRRLSGEKLFF
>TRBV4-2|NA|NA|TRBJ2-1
TGTGCCAGCAGCCAAGAGGATTACAATGAGCAGTTCTTC
CASSQEDYNEQFF
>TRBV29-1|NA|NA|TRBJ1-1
TGCAGCTATCGGACGCTGCTCACTGAAGCTTTCTTT
CSYRTLLTEAFF